What follows are 23 T cell receptor beta chains derived from one specimen sequenced in a study of PD-1 blockade in classical Hodgkin lymphoma. Every one of the patients relapsed after autologous stem cell transplantation (brentuximab vedotin exposure was variable). From thawed PBMCs, magnetic negative selection was used to isolate the CD8+ T cells. The data were produced by immunoSEQ multiplex PCR, yet TCRdb's version contains in-frame clones alone and is incomplete. The sample carries around 7,600 clones, 70% to 90% recorded once. Sequences were derived from CD8+ T cells from blood, sampled at baseline. These TCRs come from a human donor with classical Hodgkin lymphoma.

This chain connects TRBV27 to TRBJ1-4; D gene uncertain. The CDR3 extends over 13 amino acids. Germline CDR1 MNHEY, CDR2 SMNVEV (reference sequence). V was trimmed by 3 bases and J by 9 bases, leaving 11 bases between them. Here the CDR3 reads CASSLKGRQKLFF. The CDR3 nucleotides read TGTGCCAGCAGTTTGAAAGGGAGGCAAAAACTGTTTTTT. Combining the CDR3 with reference TRBV27 and TRBJ1-4 gives the whole variable domain EAQVTQNPRYLITVTGKKLTVTCSQNMNHEYMSWYRQDPGLGLRQIYYSMNVEVTDKGDVPEGYKVSRKEKRNFPLILESPSPNQTSLYFCASSLKGRQKLFFGSGTQLSVL.

This chain connects TRBV6-5 to TRBJ1-6; tentative D call: TRBD1 (5 bases). Germline loops: CDR1 MNHEY, CDR2 SVGAGI. This CDR3 region has 16 residues. V shed 2 bases and J shed 5 bases, with 13 bases lying between them. CDR3 protein: CASSYRHRQNNSPLHF. The CDR3 DNA sequence: TGTGCCAGCAGTTACCGACACCGACAGAATAATTCACCCCTCCACTTT.

Here the CDR3 DNA reads TGTGCCAGCAGCGAGGGGGCGGGACGGTGGGAGACCCAGTACTTC. Translating gives CASSEGAGRWETQYF. The rearrangement links TRBV9 to TRBJ2-5; the D gene is possibly TRBD1 (7 bases). Germline lookup yields CDR1 SGDLS and CDR2 YYNGEE. The V gene lost 3 bases and the J gene lost 5 bases, with 17 bases spanning the gap. The CDR3 contains 15 residues.

V usage is TRBV7-2 and J usage is TRBJ1-2; 7 bases are a match to TRBD1. Trimming removed 5 bases from V and 3 bases from J; junction bases left unmatched: 12. Per the germline V gene, CDR1 is SGHTA and CDR2 is FQGNSA. CDR3 length equals 16 residues. Here the CDR3 DNA reads TGTGCCAGCAGCCGGGGGACAGTTCCCGTGGACTATGGCTACACCTTC. The encoded protein is CASSRGTVPVDYGYTF. The full variable domain, rest sourced from reference TRBV7-2 and TRBJ1-2, is GAGVSQSPSNKVTEKGKDVELRCDPISGHTALYWYRQSLGQGLEFLIYFQGNSAPDKSGLPSDRFSAERTGGSVSTLTIQRTQQEDSAVYLCASSRGTVPVDYGYTFGSGTRLTVV.

This clone was observed a single time. The chain carries TRBV7-2 and TRBJ2-3; TRBD2 matches 9 bases. Germline CDR1 is SGHTA and CDR2 is FQGNSA. This CDR3 is built from 19 residues. V lost 2 bases to trimming and J lost 0 bases; unmatched junction nucleotides: 12. CDR3 DNA sequence: TGTGCCAGCAGCTTATACGTCGCTAGCGGGGCTTCTAGCACAGATACGCAGTATTTT. Translated, it gives CASSLYVASGASSTDTQYF.

V and J are TRBV28 and TRBJ1-1; perhaps TRBD1 as D (6 bases). V dropped 5 bases and J dropped 2 bases, with 12 bases sitting between them. The germline CDR1 and CDR2 sequences are MDHEN and SYDVKM. This CDR3 comprises 14 residues. The chain's CDR3 is CASSLIQGNTEAFF. CDR3 in DNA: TGTGCCAGCAGTCTCATACAGGGAAACACTGAAGCTTTCTTT.

As DNA, the CDR3 is TGTGCCAGCAGTTTGGAATCACCGGGACAATTGGGGGATGGGTCCTACAATGAGCAGTTCTTC. This encodes CASSLESPGQLGDGSYNEQFF. This rearrangement joins TRBV27 to TRBJ2-1; maybe TRBD1 (6 bases). The ends were cut back, 3 bases at V and 1 base at J, with 28 bases in the middle. The CDR3 length is 21 residues. The germline gives CDR1 MNHEY, CDR2 SMNVEV (reference sequence).

The CDR3 is CASSLAGWNTEAFF. In nucleotides, the CDR3 is TGCGCCAGCAGCTTGGCCGGGTGGAACACTGAAGCTTTCTTT. The rearrangement joins TRBV5-1 to TRBJ1-1; no clear D. V dropped 0 bases and J dropped 1 base, with 7 bases sitting between them. There are 14 residues in the CDR3. Germline CDR1 reads SGHRS; CDR2 reads YFSETQ.

This sequence joins TRBV7-8 and TRBJ2-3; tentatively, D is TRBD2 (6 bases). Germline CDR1 reads SGHVS; CDR2 reads FQNEAQ. Trimming pared 1 base from V and 4 bases from J, leaving 12 bases between. This CDR3 spans 15 amino acids. The CDR3: CASSLVGGNADTQYF. CDR3 DNA sequence: TGTGCCAGCAGCTTAGTTGGCGGGAATGCAGATACGCAGTATTTT.

The chain uses TRBV11-2 and TRBJ2-1, with D perhaps matching TRBD1 (6 bases). The CDR3 is 15 amino acids. Deletions cut 5 bases from V and 2 bases from J, with 13 bases between. Germline values: CDR1 SGHAT, CDR2 FQNNGV. The CDR3 loop reads CASSREGGAYNEQFF. In nucleotides, the CDR3 is TGTGCCAGCAGCCGTGAAGGGGGAGCCTACAATGAGCAGTTCTTC.

This clone showed up just once. The chain employs TRBV11-2 and TRBJ2-7; tentative D call: TRBD1 (6 bases). Germline V gives CDR1 SGHAT, CDR2 FQNNGV. The V and J ends lost 3 bases and 6 bases respectively, with 15 bases between them. This CDR3 has 14 residues. The CDR3 protein is CASSLAGTFGEQYF. For the CDR3, the DNA is TGTGCCAGCAGCTTGGCCGGGACATTCGGCGAGCAGTACTTC.

The gene calls are TRBV9 and TRBJ1-2; D possibly corresponds to TRBD1 (5 bases). V was pared by 0 bases and J by 9 bases, with 30 bases between. The CDR3 consists of 19 residues. The germline V gene has CDR1 SGDLS and CDR2 YYNGEE. The CDR3 protein is CASSVALDADEGTSLRYTF. The CDR3, as DNA: TGTGCCAGCAGCGTAGCGCTGGACGCGGATGAGGGGACTAGCTTGCGCTACACCTTC.

V usage is TRBV7-2 and J usage is TRBJ1-5; 7 bases match TRBD1. CDR1 SGHTA and CDR2 FQGNSA come from the germline V gene. The CDR3 loop spans 16 amino acids. Trimming at V came to 5 bases and at J to 7 bases, leaving 14 bases not matched to a gene. CDR3 DNA sequence: TGTGCCAGCAGCCAGGGGACAGTCCTTGGGGGCCAGCCCCAGCATTTT. It codes for CASSQGTVLGGQPQHF. The whole variable domain, remainder taken from reference TRBV7-2 and TRBJ1-5, is GAGVSQSPSNKVTEKGKDVELRCDPISGHTALYWYRQSLGQGLEFLIYFQGNSAPDKSGLPSDRFSAERTGGSVSTLTIQRTQQEDSAVYLCASSQGTVLGGQPQHFGDGTRLSIL.

The gene calls are TRBV2 and TRBJ2-5, with 8 bases identical to TRBD2. V dropped 4 bases and J dropped 4; count of bases not matched to a gene: 5. The CDR3 totals 14 residues. Per the germline V gene, CDR1 is SNHLY and CDR2 is FYNNEI. CDR3 coding DNA: TGTGCCAGCAGTGCGGGAGGGGTAAGAGAGACCCAGTACTTC. This encodes CASSAGGVRETQYF.

This chain links TRBV5-4 with TRBJ2-7, with 12 bases matching TRBD1. This CDR3 is 15 amino acids long. The V and J ends lost 3 bases and 6 bases, in that order; junction bases with no gene match: 7. Per germline, CDR1 SGHNT and CDR2 YYREEE (reference sequence). In nucleotides, the CDR3 is TGTGCCAGCAGCTCTCCGGGACAGGGGGCGATCGAGCAGTACTTC. It codes for CASSSPGQGAIEQYF.

This chain connects TRBV11-2 to TRBJ2-7; D assignment may be TRBD1 or TRBD2 (5 bases each). Per germline, CDR1 SGHAT and CDR2 FQNNGV. The V and J ends lost 6 bases and 4 bases respectively, with 16 bases between them. There are 14 residues in the CDR3. CDR3 nucleotide sequence: TGTGCCAGCAGTTATGGAGGACAAACTTACGAGCAGTACTTC. This sequence encodes CASSYGGQTYEQYF.

This clone showed up just a few times. The V and J genes are TRBV7-2 and TRBJ1-1; D remains unclear. Trimming took off 1 base at V and 1 base at J, with 7 bases between the two ends. This CDR3 has 14 residues. Germline V gives CDR1 SGHTA, CDR2 FQGNSA. The CDR3 coding sequence is TGTGCCAGCAGCTTAGTCACACAGAACACTGAAGCTTTCTTT. Translating gives CASSLVTQNTEAFF.

J is TRBJ2-5 and V is TRBV4-1, with D maybe TRBD2 (5 bases). Germline V gene lookup returns CDR1 MGHRA and CDR2 YSYEKL. Trimming pared 5 bases from V and 5 bases from J, leaving 12 bases between. The CDR3 length is 13 residues. The CDR3 loop reads CASSEGSPETQYF. The CDR3 DNA sequence: TGCGCCAGCAGCGAGGGAAGTCCGGAGACCCAGTACTTC.

This sequence joins TRBV6-1 and TRBJ2-1; D not resolved. The CDR3 covers 15 residues. Trimming took off 1 base at V and 9 bases at J, with 16 bases between the two ends. From germline, CDR1 is MNHNS and CDR2 SASEGT. CDR3: CASSEGKEQITEQFF. The CDR3 region has the DNA TGTGCCAGCAGTGAAGGAAAGGAACAGATCACTGAGCAGTTCTTC.

Turning to this clone: The junction departs from germline at one end; a sequencing error may be responsible. J is TRBJ2-3 and V is TRBV5-4, with TRBD1 matching 8 bases. Germline CDR1 reads SGHNT; CDR2 reads YYREEE (reference sequence). This CDR3 is built from 14 residues. CDR3 region: CASSLDRVLDTQYF. In nucleotides, the CDR3 is TGTGCCAGCAGTTTGGACAGGGTTCTGGATACGCAGTATTTT.

V and J are TRBV7-6 and TRBJ2-2, with D possibly matching TRBD1 (5 bases). CDR1 SGHVS and CDR2 FNYEAQ come from the germline V gene. The length of the CDR3 is 14 residues. Trimming removed 5 bases at V and 2 bases at J, with 9 bases between. The CDR3 loop is CASSPGFNTGELFF. The CDR3 bases are TGTGCCAGCAGCCCAGGGTTTAACACCGGGGAGCTGTTTTTT.

The genes are TRBV7-9 and TRBJ2-1; no definite D call. CDR1 is SEHNR, CDR2 FQNEAQ, per germline (reference sequence). CDR3 size: 12 residues. V was cut by 5 bases and J by 5 bases, with 7 bases left in between. In DNA form, the CDR3 reads TGTGCCAGCAGCCCTCGGAACAATGAGCAGTTCTTC. Amino acids: CASSPRNNEQFF.

This chain connects TRBV6-5 to TRBJ2-2; no clear D. Per germline, CDR1 MNHEY and CDR2 SVGAGI. This CDR3 region has 15 residues. Trimming removed 2 bases from V and 4 bases from J, with 11 bases in between. The DNA of the CDR3 is TGTGCCAGCAGTTACCAGCGCGGTCCCACCGGGGAGCTGTTTTTT. Amino acid sequence: CASSYQRGPTGELFF.